The present T cell receptor (beta chain) was sequenced within a study of cytomegalovirus exposure and HLA in healthy donors. Study-wide findings and caveats: Most TCR beta V segments were productive about 90% or about 30% of the time in an earlier analysis.

PCR involved 60 Vbeta and 13 Jbeta primers. The table came from immunoSEQ multiplex PCR; TCRdb's copy has only in-frame clones and leaves some out. The table records 200,000 or so clones, around 80% of them present only once. Losses at the gene ends were 7 bases for V and 7 bases for J; bases not matched to a gene: 8. This CDR3 region has 14 residues. With respect to this clone: The antigen is unknown.

The chain recombines TRBV6-7 with TRBJ1-4; TRBD1 matches at 8 bases. TRBV6-7 belongs to the ORF category, with a function that is uncertain. Sample: PBMCs. The TCR sequence derives from a woman under 30 in good health and CMV-seropositive. Written as DNA, the CDR3 is TGTGCCAGCATCGTACTCGACAGGGGTGAAAAACTGTTTTTT. Translation: CASIVLDRGEKLFF.